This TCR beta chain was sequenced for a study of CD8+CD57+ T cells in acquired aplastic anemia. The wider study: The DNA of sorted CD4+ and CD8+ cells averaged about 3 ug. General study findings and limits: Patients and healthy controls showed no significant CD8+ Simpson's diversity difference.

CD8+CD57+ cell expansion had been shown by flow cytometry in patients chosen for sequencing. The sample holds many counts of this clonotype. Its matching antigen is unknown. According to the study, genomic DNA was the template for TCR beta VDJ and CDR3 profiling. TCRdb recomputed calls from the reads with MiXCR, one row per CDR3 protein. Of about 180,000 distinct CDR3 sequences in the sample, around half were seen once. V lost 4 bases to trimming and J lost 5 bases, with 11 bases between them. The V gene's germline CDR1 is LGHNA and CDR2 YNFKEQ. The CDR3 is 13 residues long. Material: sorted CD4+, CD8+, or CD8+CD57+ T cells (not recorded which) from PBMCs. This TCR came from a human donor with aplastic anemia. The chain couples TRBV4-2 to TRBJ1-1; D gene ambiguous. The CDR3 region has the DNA TGTGCCAGCAGCCCCCGACCATCGACTGAAGCTTTCTTT. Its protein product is CASSPRPSTEAFF.